The 23 T cell receptor beta chains presented below share a single source sample, sequenced in a study of cytomegalovirus exposure and HLA in healthy donors. Amplification used 60 Vbeta primers and 13 Jbeta primers. The protocol was immunoSEQ multiplex PCR, while the TCRdb copy is restricted to in-frame clones and leaves out a portion. The data hold over 150,000 clones, with about 80% observed a single time. Sample: PBMCs. These receptors originate from a man in his thirties or forties in good health and CMV-seropositive.

The chain links TRBV19 to TRBJ2-7; D possibly corresponds to TRBD2 (5 bases). The CDR3 contains 14 residues. The V gene lost 3 bases and the J gene lost 2 bases, with 11 bases spanning the gap. In germline, CDR1 is LNHDA, CDR2 SQIVND (reference sequence). The CDR3 DNA reads TGTGCCAGTAGTATTCGGGCCGGGACCTACGAGCAGTACTTC. Protein sequence: CASSIRAGTYEQYF. The whole variable domain, remainder taken from reference TRBV19 and TRBJ2-7, is DGGITQSPKYLFRKEGQNVTLSCEQNLNHDAMYWYRQDPGQGLRLIYYSQIVNDFQKGDIAEGYSVSREKKESFPLTVTSAQKNPTAFYLCASSIRAGTYEQYFGPGTRLTVT.

The V call is TRBV4-2, the J call TRBJ2-5; 13 positions match TRBD2. This CDR3 has 17 amino acids. V lost 0 bases to trimming and J lost 2 bases; unmatched junction nucleotides: 3. CDR1 LGHNA and CDR2 YNFKEQ come from the germline V gene. Here the CDR3 reads CASSQERTSGGQETQYF. The CDR3 bases are TGTGCCAGCAGCCAAGAAAGGACTAGCGGGGGACAAGAGACCCAGTACTTC.

This clone was seen once. CDR3 DNA: TGTGCCAGCAGCTTGAGAGTTGGGGCGGGAGTCCACGAGCAGTACTTC. This encodes CASSLRVGAGVHEQYF. V and J are TRBV5-8 and TRBJ2-7; TRBD2 aligns across 7 bases. Germline CDR1 reads SGHTS; CDR2 reads YDEGEE. The trim removed 1 base at V and 5 bases at J, leaving 12 bases unmatched. The CDR3 loop spans 16 amino acids.

The gene calls are TRBV6-1 and TRBJ2-7; no firm D call. Germline V CDR1 and CDR2: MNHNS, SASEGT. Trimming took off 4 bases at V and 4 bases at J, with 8 bases between the two ends. The CDR3 has 12 amino acids. The CDR3 protein is CASSVSRYEQYF. The CDR3 bases are TGTGCCAGCAGTGTATCGCGGTACGAGCAGTACTTC.

This clone was observed a few times. The chain carries TRBV4-2 and TRBJ1-1, with a weak D call TRBD1 (6 bases). This CDR3 is 14 amino acids long. CDR1 is LGHNA, CDR2 YNFKEQ, per germline. With 0 bases removed from V and 10 bases from J, the gap between germline ends came to 15 bases. The CDR3 region is CASSQDPLGGAAFF. DNA for the CDR3: TGTGCCAGCAGCCAAGATCCCCTAGGGGGAGCAGCTTTCTTT.

There are a few counts of this clone. The chain couples TRBV5-6 to TRBJ2-7; 8 bases align to TRBD2. The CDR3 consists of 15 residues. Germline loops: CDR1 SGHDT, CDR2 YYEEEE. Trimming at V came to 4 bases and at J to 2 bases, leaving 8 bases not matched to a gene. This CDR3 reads CASSRTSGAPYEQYF. DNA of the CDR3: TGTGCCAGCAGCCGAACTAGCGGAGCTCCCTACGAGCAGTACTTC.

Only a few counts were recorded for this clone. This CDR3 is CSQSGTDTQYF. The CDR3 DNA is TGCAGTCAGTCCGGCACAGATACGCAGTATTTT. The gene calls are TRBV20-1 and TRBJ2-3; D is uncertain. The length of the CDR3 is 11 residues. V lost 8 bases to trimming and J lost 1 base, with 7 bases between them. The germline V gene has CDR1 DFQATT and CDR2 SNEGSKA (reference sequence).

This chain joins TRBV6-5 and TRBJ2-7; D is uncertain. CDR1 and CDR2 from the germline V gene are MNHEY and SVGAGI. The CDR3 spans 10 residues. Trimming pared 5 bases from V and 3 bases from J, leaving 2 bases between. This chain's CDR3 is CASSHYEQYF. The CDR3 nucleotides read TGTGCCAGCAGTCACTACGAGCAGTACTTC.

The chain has TRBV29-1 and TRBJ1-1; D possibly corresponds to TRBD1 (5 bases). The CDR3 runs to 14 residues. Germline V CDR1 and CDR2: SQVTM, ANQGSEA. Between the trimmed V and J ends, which lost 4 bases and 1 base, there was a span of 13 bases. CDR3 DNA: TGCAGCGTTGCCGTGAAAGGACAGAACACTGAAGCTTTCTTT. It translates to CSVAVKGQNTEAFF.

V usage is TRBV4-1 and J usage is TRBJ1-2; D not certain. Germline V gene data show CDR1 as MGHRA and CDR2 as YSYEKL. This CDR3 is built from 17 residues. Trimming removed 0 bases from V and 5 bases from J, with 19 bases in between. The CDR3 bases are TGCGCCAGCAGCCAAGATAGGGAGGCTGTGGGTGGGTATGGCTACACCTTC. Translation gives CASSQDREAVGGYGYTF.

This chain uses TRBV7-9 with TRBJ1-1; 9 bases match TRBD1. Germline V gene sequence: CDR1 SEHNR, CDR2 FQNEAQ (reference sequence). V was clipped by 8 bases and J by 2 bases; unmatched bases: 6. The CDR3 sequence is 14 residues long. The CDR3 sequence: CASGGDRANTEAFF. As DNA, the CDR3 is TGTGCCAGCGGAGGGGACAGGGCCAACACTGAAGCTTTCTTT.

This clone was counted once. The gene calls are TRBV6-6 and TRBJ2-7; 9 positions match TRBD2. Germline V gene sequence: CDR1 MNHNY, CDR2 SVGAGI (reference sequence). Trimming removed 8 bases from V and 6 bases from J; junction bases left unmatched: 11. The CDR3 covers 14 residues. The CDR3 DNA sequence: TGTGCCAGCTCCCAGGGGCGGGAGGGCGCCGAGCAGTACTTC. The encoded protein is CASSQGREGAEQYF.

V gene TRBV6-5 combines with J gene TRBJ2-3; D remains ambiguous. V was trimmed by 7 bases and J by 2 bases, leaving 13 bases between them. Germline-derived CDR1 and CDR2 are MNHEY and SVGAGI. The length of the CDR3 is 14 residues. This chain's CDR3 is CASTPQAATDTQYF. The CDR3, as DNA: TGTGCCAGCACTCCCCAGGCTGCCACAGATACGCAGTATTTT.

The chain links TRBV12-5 to TRBJ2-2; tentative D call: TRBD1 (5 bases). The V gene lost 6 bases and the J gene lost 0 bases, with 11 bases spanning the gap. This CDR3 region has 15 residues. The V gene's germline CDR1 is LGHNT and CDR2 FRNRAP. This CDR3 is CASGTDRPNTGELFF. CDR3 DNA: TGTGCTAGTGGCACCGACAGACCGAACACCGGGGAGCTGTTTTTT.

This clone was seen once. V is TRBV11-3 and J is TRBJ1-4; D is possibly TRBD1 (6 bases). This CDR3 is 13 amino acids long. Trimming took off 4 bases at V and 8 bases at J, with 11 bases between the two ends. Germline V gene sequence: CDR1 SGHNT, CDR2 YENEEA. The CDR3 nucleotides read TGTGCCAGCAGCTCACAGGGAAGGGAAAAACTGTTTTTT. Protein: CASSSQGREKLFF.

The chain combines TRBV27 with TRBJ2-1, with TRBD2 matching 8 bases. This CDR3 contains 15 residues. With 2 bases clipped from V and 4 bases from J, the junction kept 4 bases outside the gene matches. Germline assignment: CDR1 MNHEY and CDR2 SMNVEV (reference sequence). CDR3 protein: CASSLITSGYNEQFF. The CDR3 DNA follows: TGTGCCAGCAGTTTAATTACTAGCGGTTACAATGAGCAGTTCTTC.

V is TRBV18 and J is TRBJ2-7; D is unresolved. This CDR3 region has 16 residues. Trimming removed 3 bases from V and 0 bases from J, with 15 bases in between. Germline V gene data show CDR1 as KGHSH and CDR2 as LQKENI. The CDR3 sequence is CASSPYEIRRSYEQYF. The CDR3 coding sequence is TGTGCCAGCTCACCTTATGAGATCAGGCGCTCCTACGAGCAGTACTTC.

The V and J genes are TRBV19 and TRBJ1-1; D gene uncertain. The germline V gene encodes CDR1 LNHDA and CDR2 SQIVND (reference sequence). CDR3 length: 14 residues. Trimming pared 7 bases from V and 1 base from J, leaving 13 bases between. The CDR3 sequence: CASTVAGPNTEAFF. CDR3 bases: TGTGCCAGTACTGTCGCGGGTCCGAACACTGAAGCTTTCTTT.

This clone was observed a single time. The chain couples TRBV9 to TRBJ2-7; TRBD2 matches at 11 bases. Germline CDR1 and CDR2: SGDLS and YYNGEE. Trimming at V came to 4 bases and at J to 2 bases, leaving 2 bases not matched to a gene. This CDR3 region has 14 residues. The CDR3 here is CASSPSGGTYEQYF. In nucleotides, the CDR3 is TGTGCCAGCAGCCCTAGCGGGGGGACCTACGAGCAGTACTTC.

The CDR3 reads CASSFGDRLLTGELFF. The CDR3 DNA reads as TGTGCCAGCAGCTTTGGCGACCGACTCCTCACCGGGGAGCTGTTTTTT. The chain is built from TRBV5-6 and TRBJ2-2; D unresolved. This CDR3 has 16 amino acids. The germline V gene has CDR1 SGHDT and CDR2 YYEEEE. The germline V and J ends were trimmed by 2 bases and 4 bases, with 15 bases remaining between them.

The chain carries TRBV7-2 and TRBJ2-1, with a tentative D call TRBD2 (6 bases). The CDR3 consists of 16 residues. V dropped 5 bases and J dropped 5 bases, with 19 bases sitting between them. CDR1 and CDR2 (germline): SGHTA, FQGNSA. Here the CDR3 DNA reads TGTGCCAGCAGCCCCAATACGGGGGAACTTAACAATGAGCAGTTCTTC. The encoded protein is CASSPNTGELNNEQFF.

This sequence joins TRBV7-6 and TRBJ2-5; unclear D gene. Germline CDR1 SGHVS, CDR2 FNYEAQ. This CDR3 is 14 amino acids long. Trimming removed 4 bases at V and 5 bases at J, with 14 bases between. The CDR3 spells CASSSHPLGETQYF. In DNA, the CDR3 is TGTGCCAGCAGCTCTCACCCCCTCGGTGAGACCCAGTACTTC.

The chain carries TRBV6-1 and TRBJ2-2; D unresolved. Trimming removed 8 bases from V and 3 bases from J, with 13 bases in between. The length of the CDR3 is 14 residues. Germline CDR1 and CDR2: MNHNS and SASEGT. In nucleotides, the CDR3 is TGTGCCAGCCTCGGCCGGGTGGACACCGGGGAGCTGTTTTTT. Amino acids: CASLGRVDTGELFF.